This record looks at one T cell receptor (beta chain) sequence and its context. Its target is not known. Viral peptide pool expansion of antigen-specific CD4+ T cells preceded sequencing in the ViraFEST assay. At the end of about 10 days of culture, CD4+ T cells were isolated. Vaccinated recipients, who were negative for nucleocapsid antibodies, had no history of SARS-CoV-2 infection. The researchers cultured fewer than 2.5 million PBMC per well with 8 to 10 IU/ml IL-2 and approximately 9.9 ug/ml peptides. The data belong to a study of vaccination effects on CD4 cells after COVID-19. Overall study results and limits: Whether induced by infection or by vaccine, clones showed marked clonal contraction late after vaccination. There were few convalescent patients in the study and no early post-infection timepoints.

Clones were read by immunoSEQ multiplex PCR, and TCRdb kept only the in-frame ones, dropping some. Altogether some 69,000 clones are present, approximately 75% being singletons, with the ten largest covering under 3%. From germline, CDR1 is SGHRS and CDR2 YFSETQ. The CDR3 runs 15 residues. The V and J ends lost 0 bases and 9 bases, in that order; junction bases with no gene match: 9. The chain combines TRBV5-1 with TRBJ2-1, with 7 bases aligning to TRBD1. The sequences come from CD4+ T cells from PBMCs cultured with HCoV-NL63 spike peptides, collected before COVID-19 vaccination. This receptor was identified in a human donor who received a COVID-19 vaccine. CDR3 nucleotides: TGCGCCAGCAGCTTGGGGCAGGGGGAAGTTAGTGAGCAGTTCTTC. The encoded protein is CASSLGQGEVSEQFF.